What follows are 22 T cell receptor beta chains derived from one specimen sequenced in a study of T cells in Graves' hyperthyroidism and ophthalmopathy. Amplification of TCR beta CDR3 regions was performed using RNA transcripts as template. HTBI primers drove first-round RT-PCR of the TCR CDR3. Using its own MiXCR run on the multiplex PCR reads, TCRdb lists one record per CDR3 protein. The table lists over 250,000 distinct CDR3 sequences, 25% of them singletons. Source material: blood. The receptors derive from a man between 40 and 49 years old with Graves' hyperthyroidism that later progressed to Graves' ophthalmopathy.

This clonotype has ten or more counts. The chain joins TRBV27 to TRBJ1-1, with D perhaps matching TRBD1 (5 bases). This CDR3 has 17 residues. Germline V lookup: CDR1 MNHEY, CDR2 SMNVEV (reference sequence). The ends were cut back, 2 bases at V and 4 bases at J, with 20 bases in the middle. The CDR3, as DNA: TGTGCCAGCAGTTTAGCTCCTTCGGCCGGAGGGGTCACTGAAGCTTTCTTT. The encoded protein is CASSLAPSAGGVTEAFF.

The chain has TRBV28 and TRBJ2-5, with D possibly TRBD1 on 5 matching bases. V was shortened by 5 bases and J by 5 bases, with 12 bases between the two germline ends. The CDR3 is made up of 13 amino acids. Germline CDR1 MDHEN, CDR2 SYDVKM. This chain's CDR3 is CASSTGYRETQYF. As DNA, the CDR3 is TGTGCCAGCAGTACAGGTTACCGGGAGACCCAGTACTTC. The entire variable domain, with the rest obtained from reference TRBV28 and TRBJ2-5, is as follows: DVKVTQSSRYLVKRTGEKVFLECVQDMDHENMFWYRQDPGLGLRLIYFSYDVKMKEKGDIPEGYSVSREKKERFSLILESASTNQTSMYLCASSTGYRETQYFGPGTRLLVL.

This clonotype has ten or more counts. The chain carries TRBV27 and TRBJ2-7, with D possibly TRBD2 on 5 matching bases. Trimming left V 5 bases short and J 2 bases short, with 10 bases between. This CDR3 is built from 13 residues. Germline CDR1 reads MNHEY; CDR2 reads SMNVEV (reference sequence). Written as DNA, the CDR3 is TGTGCCAGCAGTGGAGGCTGGCCCTACGAGCAGTACTTC. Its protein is CASSGGWPYEQYF.

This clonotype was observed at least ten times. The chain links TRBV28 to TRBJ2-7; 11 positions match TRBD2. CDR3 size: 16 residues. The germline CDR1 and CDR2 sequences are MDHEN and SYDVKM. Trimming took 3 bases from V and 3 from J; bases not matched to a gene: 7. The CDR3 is CASSFRPGLADYEQYF. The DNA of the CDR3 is TGTGCCAGCAGTTTCAGACCGGGACTAGCGGACTACGAGCAGTACTTC.

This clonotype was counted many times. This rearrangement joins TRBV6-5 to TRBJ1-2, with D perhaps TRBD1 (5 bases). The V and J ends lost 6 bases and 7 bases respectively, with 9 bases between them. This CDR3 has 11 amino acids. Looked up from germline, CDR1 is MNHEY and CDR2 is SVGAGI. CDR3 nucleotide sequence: TGTGCCAGCAGAGCCGGGGGTGGCTACACCTTC. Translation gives CASRAGGGYTF.

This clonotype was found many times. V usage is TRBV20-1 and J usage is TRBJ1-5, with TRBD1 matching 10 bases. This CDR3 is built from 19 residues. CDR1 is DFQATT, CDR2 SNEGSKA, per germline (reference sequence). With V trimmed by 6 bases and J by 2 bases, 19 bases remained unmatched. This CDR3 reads CSAPLVRDRGAIRNQPQHF. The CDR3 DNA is TGCAGTGCCCCTTTGGTCCGGGACAGGGGTGCTATACGCAATCAGCCCCAGCATTTT.

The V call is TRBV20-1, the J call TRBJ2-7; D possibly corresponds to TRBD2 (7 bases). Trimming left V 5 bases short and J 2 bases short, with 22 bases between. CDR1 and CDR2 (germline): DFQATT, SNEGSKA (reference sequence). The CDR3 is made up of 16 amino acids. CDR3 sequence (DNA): TGCAGTGCTCCCGACAGCCAAGAGGGGGGGGCCTACGAGCAGTACTTC. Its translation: CSAPDSQEGGAYEQYF.

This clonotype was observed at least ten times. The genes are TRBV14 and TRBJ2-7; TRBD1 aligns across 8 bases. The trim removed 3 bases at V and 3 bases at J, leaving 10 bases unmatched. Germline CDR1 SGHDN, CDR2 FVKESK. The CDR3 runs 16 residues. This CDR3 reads CASSHLGDRFVYEQYF. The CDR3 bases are TGTGCCAGCAGCCACCTTGGGGACAGGTTCGTCTACGAGCAGTACTTC.

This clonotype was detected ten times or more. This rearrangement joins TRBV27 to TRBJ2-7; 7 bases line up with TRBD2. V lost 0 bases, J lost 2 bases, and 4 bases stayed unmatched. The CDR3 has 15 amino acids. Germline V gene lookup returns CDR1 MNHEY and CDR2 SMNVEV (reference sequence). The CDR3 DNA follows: TGTGCCAGCAGTTTATCCACTAGCGAGACCTACGAGCAGTACTTC. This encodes CASSLSTSETYEQYF.

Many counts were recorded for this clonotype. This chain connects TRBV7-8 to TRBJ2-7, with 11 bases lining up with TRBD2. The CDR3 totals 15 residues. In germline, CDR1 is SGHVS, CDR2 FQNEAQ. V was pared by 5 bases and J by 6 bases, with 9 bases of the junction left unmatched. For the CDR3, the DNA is TGTGCCAGCAGCCCTATACTAGCGGGAGAGAGCGAGCAGTACTTC. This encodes CASSPILAGESEQYF.

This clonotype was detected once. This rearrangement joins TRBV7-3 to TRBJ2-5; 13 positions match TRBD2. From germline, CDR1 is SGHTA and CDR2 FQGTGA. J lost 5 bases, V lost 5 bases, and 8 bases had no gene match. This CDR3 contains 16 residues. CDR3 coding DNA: TGTGCCAGCAGCCAAGGACTAGCGGGAGCTTGGGAGACCCAGTACTTC. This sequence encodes CASSQGLAGAWETQYF.

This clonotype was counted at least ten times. The CDR3 DNA is TGTGCCAGCAGCCCTCCTGGAGCGGCTAATCAAGAGACCCAGTACTTC. Translation: CASSPPGAANQETQYF. The chain couples TRBV11-2 to TRBJ2-5; maybe TRBD2 (5 bases). Germline V gene sequence: CDR1 SGHAT, CDR2 FQNNGV. The CDR3 length is 16 residues. V lost 5 bases and J lost 2, with 18 bases in between.

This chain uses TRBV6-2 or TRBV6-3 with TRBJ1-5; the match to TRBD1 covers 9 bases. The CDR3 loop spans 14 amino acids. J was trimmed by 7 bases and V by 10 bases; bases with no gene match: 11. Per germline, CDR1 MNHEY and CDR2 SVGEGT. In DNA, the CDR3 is TGTGCCACCCGTACAGGGGGCAAAGGACAGCCCCAGCATTTT. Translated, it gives CATRTGGKGQPQHF.

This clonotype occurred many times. The CDR3 nucleotides are TGCGCCAGCAGTGTCCAGGGGGCCGGAAACACCATATATTTT. Its translation: CASSVQGAGNTIYF. The chain recombines TRBV10-2 with TRBJ1-3; 8 bases fit TRBD1. V lost 4 bases, J lost 4 bases, and 3 bases stayed unmatched. The CDR3 is 14 residues long. In germline, CDR1 is WSHSY, CDR2 SAAADI.

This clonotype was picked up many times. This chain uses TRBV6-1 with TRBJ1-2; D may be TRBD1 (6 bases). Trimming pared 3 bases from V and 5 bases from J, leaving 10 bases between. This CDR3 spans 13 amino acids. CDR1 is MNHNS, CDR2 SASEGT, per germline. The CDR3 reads CASSDWGAYGYTF. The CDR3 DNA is TGTGCCAGCAGTGACTGGGGGGCTTATGGCTACACCTTC.

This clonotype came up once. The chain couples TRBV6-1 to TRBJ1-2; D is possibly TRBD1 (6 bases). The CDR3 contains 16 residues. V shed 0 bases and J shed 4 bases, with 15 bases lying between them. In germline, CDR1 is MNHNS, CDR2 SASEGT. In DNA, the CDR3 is TGTGCCAGCAGTGAAGCTCCCGGGGGCGTTGGCTATGGCTACACCTTC. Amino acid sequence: CASSEAPGGVGYGYTF.

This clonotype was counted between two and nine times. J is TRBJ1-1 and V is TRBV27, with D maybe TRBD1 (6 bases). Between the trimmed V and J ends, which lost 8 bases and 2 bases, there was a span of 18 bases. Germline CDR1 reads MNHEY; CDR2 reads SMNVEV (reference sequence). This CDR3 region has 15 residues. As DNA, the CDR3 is TGTGCCAGCGGGACATACCAGGTCCCCAACACTGAAGCTTTCTTT. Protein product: CASGTYQVPNTEAFF.

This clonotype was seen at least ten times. CDR3 nucleotides: TGCAGCGCCACGTGGGGAACGGCCTATGGCTACACCTTC. This gives the protein CSATWGTAYGYTF. This chain uses TRBV29-1 with TRBJ1-2; no firm D call. The CDR3 contains 13 residues. CDR1 is SQVTM, CDR2 ANQGSEA, per germline. V was pared by 7 bases and J by 4 bases, with 16 bases between.

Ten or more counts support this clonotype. CDR3 loop: CASSTESRTDSPLHF. Written as DNA, the CDR3 is TGTGCCAGCAGCACAGAGTCGAGGACTGATTCACCCCTCCACTTT. The gene calls are TRBV4-2 and TRBJ1-6; D is ambiguous. The germline V gene encodes CDR1 LGHNA and CDR2 YNFKEQ. The V end was cut by 5 bases, the J end by 8 bases, with 16 bases between. The CDR3 is 15 amino acids.

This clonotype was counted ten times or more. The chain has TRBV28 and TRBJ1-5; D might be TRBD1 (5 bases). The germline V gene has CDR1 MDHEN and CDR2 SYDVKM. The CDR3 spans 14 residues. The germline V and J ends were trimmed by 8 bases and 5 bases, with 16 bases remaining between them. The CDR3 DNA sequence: TGTGCCAGCGCCCCGGGCCAAGGGGATCAGCCCCAGCATTTT. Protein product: CASAPGQGDQPQHF. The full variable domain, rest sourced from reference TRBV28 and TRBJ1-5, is DVKVTQSSRYLVKRTGEKVFLECVQDMDHENMFWYRQDPGLGLRLIYFSYDVKMKEKGDIPEGYSVSREKKERFSLILESASTNQTSMYLCASAPGQGDQPQHFGDGTRLSIL.

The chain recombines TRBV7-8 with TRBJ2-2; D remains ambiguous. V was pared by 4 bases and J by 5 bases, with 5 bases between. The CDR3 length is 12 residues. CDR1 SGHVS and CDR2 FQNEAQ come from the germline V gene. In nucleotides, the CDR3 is TGTGCCAGCAGCTACTCGACCGGGGAGCTGTTTTTT. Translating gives CASSYSTGELFF.

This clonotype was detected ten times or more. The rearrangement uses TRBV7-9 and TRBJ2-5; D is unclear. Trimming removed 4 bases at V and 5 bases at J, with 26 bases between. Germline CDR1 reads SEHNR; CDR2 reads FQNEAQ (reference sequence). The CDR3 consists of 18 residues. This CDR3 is CASSSPLHRAEAWETQYF. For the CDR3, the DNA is TGTGCCAGCAGCTCACCATTACACCGGGCCGAAGCCTGGGAGACCCAGTACTTC.